Below are 23 T cell receptor beta chains sequenced from a single sample in a study of shared T cell receptors in the human thymus. Produced via immunoSEQ multiplex PCR; TCRdb's table is partial and in-frame only. The sample holds 600,000 or so clones; 80% to 90% are singletons and the top ten take over 0.008%. These data were also filed under a second study, of human thymus T cells.

The specimen was thymocytes. The receptors were gathered from a boy under two years old with a congenital heart defect.

The chain couples TRBV5-5 to TRBJ2-1; TRBD2 aligns across 10 bases. This CDR3 comprises 13 residues. CDR1 and CDR2 from the germline V gene are SGHKS and YYEKEE (reference sequence). The J segment lost 15 bases and the V segment lost 1 base, leaving 7 bases of the junction unmatched. The CDR3, as DNA: TGTGCCAGCAGCTTGTCGAGCGGGGGGGCGTCGTTCTTC. Translation: CASSLSSGGASFF.

The chain has TRBV19 and TRBJ2-3, with 8 bases that match TRBD1. The V and J ends lost 6 bases and 2 bases, in that order; junction bases with no gene match: 4. The V gene's germline CDR1 is LNHDA and CDR2 SQIVND (reference sequence). The CDR3 covers 14 residues. CDR3 DNA sequence: TGTGCCAGTAGGGGGACAGGTTACACAGATACGCAGTATTTT. Residues: CASRGTGYTDTQYF.

This chain uses TRBV4-3 with TRBJ1-1, with TRBD1 matching 7 bases. CDR3 length equals 14 residues. Per germline, CDR1 LGHNA and CDR2 YSLEER. V was clipped by 2 bases and J by 4 bases; unmatched bases: 4. As DNA, the CDR3 is TGCGCCAGCAGCCAAATAGCAGGGGGCACTGAAGCTTTCTTT. It yields the protein CASSQIAGGTEAFF.

V is TRBV5-6 and J is TRBJ2-7; 7 positions agree with TRBD1. There are 13 residues in the CDR3. Germline V gives CDR1 SGHDT, CDR2 YYEEEE. After removal of 8 bases from V and 2 bases from J, the junction contained 7 bases not matched to a gene. CDR3 coding DNA: TGTGCCAGTCGGGACAGAAACCCCTACGAGCAGTACTTC. Protein product: CASRDRNPYEQYF.

This sequence joins TRBV7-9 and TRBJ1-1, with 8 bases lining up with TRBD1. This CDR3 is built from 16 residues. CDR1 SEHNR and CDR2 FQNEAQ come from the germline V gene (reference sequence). The V gene end was trimmed by 3 bases and the J gene end by 1 base; junction bases not matched to a gene: 7. CDR3 bases: TGTGCCAGCAGCTTCGCCCGGGGACAGGAGAACACTGAAGCTTTCTTT. This gives the protein CASSFARGQENTEAFF.

The chain carries TRBV6-4 and TRBJ1-3; possibly TRBD1 for D (5 bases). The CDR3 contains 15 residues. Germline CDR1 and CDR2: MRHNA and SNTAGT. V lost 2 bases and J 0 bases, leaving 8 bases between the germline ends. Written as DNA, the CDR3 is TGTGCCAGCAGTGACATGGGGCCCTCTGGAAACACCATATATTTT. As protein: CASSDMGPSGNTIYF.

The V gene is TRBV25-1, the J gene TRBJ1-2, with TRBD1 matching over 10 bases. This CDR3 is 17 amino acids long. V lost 1 base, J lost 4 bases, and 9 bases stayed unmatched. Germline V gene lookup returns CDR1 MGHDK and CDR2 SYGVNS. The chain's CDR3 is CASSESIPGQGIYGYTF. For the CDR3, the DNA is TGTGCCAGCAGTGAATCTATCCCGGGACAGGGGATCTATGGCTACACCTTC.

This clone is a singleton in its sample. V and J are TRBV19 and TRBJ2-3; 10 positions match TRBD2. The germline V gene encodes CDR1 LNHDA and CDR2 SQIVND (reference sequence). The CDR3 runs to 17 residues. The J segment lost 1 base and the V segment lost 5 bases, leaving 9 bases of the junction unmatched. DNA of the CDR3: TGTGCCAGTAGTCCCCGGACTAGCGGAAACTGCACAGATACGCAGTATTTT. Its translation is CASSPRTSGNCTDTQYF.

The CDR3 sequence: CASSAPEGLSSYNEQFF. In DNA, the CDR3 is TGTGCCAGCAGTGCACCGGAGGGCCTGAGCTCCTACAATGAGCAGTTCTTC. This chain links TRBV27 with TRBJ2-1; weak D call: TRBD2 (6 bases). Trimming shortened V by 5 bases and J by 0 bases, and 17 bases separated the two germline ends. Germline-derived CDR1 and CDR2 are MNHEY and SMNVEV (reference sequence). The CDR3 length is 17 residues.

This clone occurred a few times. The V gene is TRBV5-5, the J gene TRBJ2-7; tentative D call: TRBD2 (5 bases). The CDR3 is 12 amino acids. Germline lookup yields CDR1 SGHKS and CDR2 YYEKEE (reference sequence). The ends were cut back, 4 bases at V and 3 bases at J, with 8 bases in the middle. In DNA, the CDR3 is TGTGCCAGCAGCCCCGAGGGCTACGAGCAGTACTTC. Its translation is CASSPEGYEQYF.

The chain has TRBV19 and TRBJ2-7; unclear D gene. Germline values: CDR1 LNHDA, CDR2 SQIVND (reference sequence). V was shortened by 2 bases and J by 2 bases, with 16 bases between the two germline ends. The CDR3 is 16 amino acids. The CDR3 protein is CASSIKAKRSPYEQYF. The CDR3, as DNA: TGTGCCAGTAGTATAAAGGCCAAGCGATCACCCTACGAGCAGTACTTC.

The V gene is TRBV27, the J gene TRBJ2-2; 12 nucleotides agree with TRBD2. Germline V CDR1 and CDR2: MNHEY, SMNVEV (reference sequence). The CDR3 has 17 amino acids. V trimming: 3 bases; J trimming: 2 bases; junction bases outside the gene matches: 4. Written as DNA, the CDR3 is TGTGCCAGCAGTTTTACTAGCGGGGGGCCTAACACCGGGGAGCTGTTTTTT. Translating it yields CASSFTSGGPNTGELFF.

The chain carries TRBV5-1 and TRBJ2-3; D may be TRBD2 (5 bases). With 1 base removed from V and 5 bases from J, the gap between germline ends came to 23 bases. The CDR3 length is 18 residues. Germline V gives CDR1 SGHRS, CDR2 YFSETQ. For the CDR3, the DNA is TGCGCCAGCAGCTTGTTTGAGGCTAGCCCCCGGAGACGAGATACGCAGTATTTT. It specifies CASSLFEASPRRRDTQYF.

This clone was seen a handful of times. The chain couples TRBV6-6 to TRBJ1-1, with TRBD1 as a possible D gene (6 bases). The V end lost 6 bases, the J end lost 0 bases, and 8 bases lay between the germline ends. This CDR3 contains 13 residues. Per germline, CDR1 MNHNY and CDR2 SVGAGI (reference sequence). The CDR3, as DNA: TGTGCCAGCAGCGGACAGATGAACACTGAAGCTTTCTTT. Protein sequence: CASSGQMNTEAFF.

The chain carries TRBV27 and TRBJ1-4, with D possibly matching TRBD1 (6 bases). Germline V gene data show CDR1 as MNHEY and CDR2 as SMNVEV (reference sequence). V was shortened by 6 bases and J by 5 bases, with 16 bases between the two germline ends. CDR3 size: 15 residues. Written as DNA, the CDR3 is TGTGCCAGCAGCCTGGGGGGGCAGGGGAATGAAAAACTGTTTTTT. Its translation is CASSLGGQGNEKLFF.

The chain couples TRBV15 to TRBJ2-7; 9 bases are a match to TRBD2. The V gene's germline CDR1 is LNHNV and CDR2 YYDKDF (reference sequence). The CDR3 covers 15 residues. V lost 5 bases, J lost 6 bases, and 11 bases stayed unmatched. The CDR3 loop is CATSFDLAGVSEQYF. The CDR3 coding sequence is TGTGCCACCAGCTTTGACTTAGCGGGAGTTTCCGAGCAGTACTTC.

The chain is built from TRBV28 and TRBJ2-7; the match to TRBD1 covers 8 bases. The CDR3 extends over 15 amino acids. Per germline, CDR1 MDHEN and CDR2 SYDVKM. V was clipped by 2 bases and J by 4 bases; unmatched bases: 7. The CDR3 reads CASSLRAGGIYEQYF. The CDR3 DNA sequence: TGTGCCAGCAGTTTAAGGGCAGGGGGCATTTACGAGCAGTACTTC.

The CDR3 DNA follows: TGTGCCAGCAGCTTAGACCGTAGGGGAGGGGACATCTATGGCTACACCTTC. Encoded protein: CASSLDRRGGDIYGYTF. This sequence joins TRBV11-3 and TRBJ1-2, with TRBD1 as a possible D gene (6 bases). The length of the CDR3 is 17 residues. V shed 0 bases and J shed 4 bases, with 18 bases lying between them. Germline loops: CDR1 SGHNT, CDR2 YENEEA.

This clone was detected only a few times. The chain uses TRBV10-3 and TRBJ1-5; tentatively, D is TRBD1 (6 bases). There are 16 residues in the CDR3. The V end lost 4 bases, the J end lost 3 bases, and 16 bases lay between the germline ends. CDR1 and CDR2 (germline): ENHRY, SYGVKD. CDR3 in DNA: TGTGCCATCAGTGCGGTCGGCGGGGGGCTCAATCAGCCCCAGCATTTT. Protein: CAISAVGGGLNQPQHF.

The V gene is TRBV18, the J gene TRBJ2-7, with 8 bases matching TRBD1. CDR1 and CDR2 (germline): KGHSH, LQKENI. Trimming cost V 5 bases and J 1 base; bases outside gene matches: 7. The CDR3 is 15 amino acids. Written as DNA, the CDR3 is TGTGCCAGCTCAGGAGGACAGGGAGTTTCCTACGAGCAGTACTTC. It encodes CASSGGQGVSYEQYF.

This clone was detected once. The chain couples TRBV7-9 to TRBJ2-1, with D maybe TRBD2 (6 bases). Trimming pared 0 bases from V and 6 bases from J, leaving 6 bases between. From germline, CDR1 is SEHNR and CDR2 FQNEAQ (reference sequence). The CDR3 has 13 amino acids. CDR3 in DNA: TGTGCCAGCAGCTTAGCGGGGGGCAATGAGCAGTTCTTC. This encodes CASSLAGGNEQFF.

The chain employs TRBV28 and TRBJ2-1, with 7 bases fitting TRBD2. V trimming: 3 bases; J trimming: 0 bases; junction bases outside the gene matches: 8. The CDR3 is made up of 17 amino acids. Germline V gene data show CDR1 as MDHEN and CDR2 as SYDVKM. In DNA, the CDR3 is TGTGCCAGCAGTTTTTTAGGAGCGGGGTACTCCTACAATGAGCAGTTCTTC. Protein sequence: CASSFLGAGYSYNEQFF.

The chain couples TRBV4-2 to TRBJ2-3, with 7 positions matching TRBD2. The ends lost 0 bases at V and 2 bases at J; junction bases unmatched: 8. Germline V CDR1 and CDR2: LGHNA, YNFKEQ. This CDR3 has 17 residues. DNA for the CDR3: TGTGCCAGCAGCCAAGAAATCAGCGGGGAGTACACAGATACGCAGTATTTT. It specifies CASSQEISGEYTDTQYF.